This T cell receptor beta chain derives from a study of PD-1 blockade in classical Hodgkin lymphoma. The CDR3 runs 19 residues. V lost 0 bases and J lost 0, with 17 bases in between. Germline assignment: CDR1 LGHNA and CDR2 YSLEER. Time point defined: cycle 4 day 1 (C4D1), after around six weeks of nivolumab. Following autologous stem cell transplantation, relapse occurred in every patient, and exposure to brentuximab vedotin varied. Here immunoSEQ multiplex PCR was the method, and the copy in TCRdb shows in-frame clones only, minus some. Of 6,500 to 9,000 clones listed, 76% are singletons. The sequence was collected from a human donor with classical Hodgkin lymphoma. Here the sequenced sample was peripheral blood mononuclear cells (PBMCs), taken before the fourth cycle of nivolumab. The chain has TRBV4-3 and TRBJ2-2; D call uncertain. CDR3 in amino acids: CASSQDGASSPTNTGELFF. CDR3 DNA: TGCGCCAGCAGCCAAGACGGCGCTAGTTCCCCTACGAACACCGGGGAGCTGTTTTTT.